This T cell receptor beta chain is drawn from a study of vaccination effects on CD4 cells after COVID-19. General observations from the study: Infection- and vaccine-induced clones contracted markedly late after vaccination.

TCRdb keeps only in-frame clones here, not all; method: immunoSEQ multiplex PCR. This table has about 73,000 clones, approximately 72% appearing once. Expansion of antigen-specific CD4+ T cells with viral peptide pools was carried out by the ViraFEST assay before sequencing. Following 10 days of culture, CD4+ T cells were isolated. Nucleocapsid antibodies were negative in the vaccine recipients, who had never had SARS-CoV-2 infection. Every well got a few million PBMC, which were grown with about 10 IU/ml IL-2 and around 10 ug/ml peptides. Half-medium exchanges with IL-2 medium took place on days 3 and 7. About this clone itself: The antigen is undetermined.

The V end lost 0 bases, the J end lost 8 bases, and 19 bases lay between the germline ends. The germline V gene has CDR1 LGHNA and CDR2 YNFKEQ. The CDR3 is made up of 16 amino acids. The chain couples TRBV4-2 to TRBJ1-2; D gene uncertain. The TCR originated in a human donor who received a COVID-19 vaccine. This specimen consisted of CD4+ T cells from PBMCs cultured with HCoV-NL63 spike peptides, obtained before COVID-19 vaccination. The DNA for the CDR3 is TGTGCCAGCAGCCAAGATTACAGACGGGCCCTGGGAGGCTACACCTTC. Translation: CASSQDYRRALGGYTF.